The T cell receptor (beta chain) described here comes from a study of CD8+CD57+ T cells in acquired aplastic anemia. Study-level background: Approximately 9.9 million reads, on average, were obtained for CD4+ cells from healthy donors. General observations from the study: Patients and controls shared 25 to 35 CD8+ CDR3 sequences, which appeared highly expressed in patients and within their immunodominant clones.

In regard to this clonotype: Its antigen is currently unknown.

CDR3 length equals 21 residues. Germline assignment: CDR1 SGHTA and CDR2 FQGTGA. The ends lost 0 bases at V and 1 base at J; junction bases unmatched: 15. Both TCR beta VDJ combination and CDR3 sequence profiling were carried out. Genomic DNA was the template for this profiling. TCRdb processed the reads anew with MiXCR; each CDR3 protein has one entry. The sample holds about 160,000 distinct CDR3 sequences, around 40% seen once. The chain has TRBV7-3 and TRBJ2-2; TRBD1 matches at 9 bases. This TCR derives from a human donor in good health. The sample consisted of sorted CD4+, CD8+, or CD8+CD57+ T cells (not recorded which) from PBMCs. CDR3 amino acids: CASSLTRPSSAGQGNTGELFF. CDR3 coding DNA: TGTGCCAGCAGCTTAACGCGTCCCAGTTCCGCGGGACAGGGGAACACCGGGGAGCTGTTTTTT. The variable domain in full, completed from reference TRBV7-3 and TRBJ2-2, reads GAGVSQTPSNKVTEKGKYVELRCDPISGHTALYWYRQSLGQGPEFLIYFQGTGAADDSGLPNDRFFAVRPEGSVSTLKIQRTERGDSAVYLCASSLTRPSSAGQGNTGELFFGEGSRLTVL.